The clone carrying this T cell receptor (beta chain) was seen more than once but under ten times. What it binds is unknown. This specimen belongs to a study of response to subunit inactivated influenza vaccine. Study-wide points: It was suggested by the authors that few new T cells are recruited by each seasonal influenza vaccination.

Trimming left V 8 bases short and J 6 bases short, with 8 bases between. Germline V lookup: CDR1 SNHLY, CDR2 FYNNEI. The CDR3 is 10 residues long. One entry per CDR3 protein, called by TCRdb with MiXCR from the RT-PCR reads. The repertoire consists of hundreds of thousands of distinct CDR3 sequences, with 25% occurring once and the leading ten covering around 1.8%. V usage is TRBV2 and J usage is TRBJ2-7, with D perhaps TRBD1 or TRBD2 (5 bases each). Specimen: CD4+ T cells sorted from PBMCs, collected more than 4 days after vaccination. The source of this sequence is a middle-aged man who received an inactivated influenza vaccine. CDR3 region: CASGGFEQYF. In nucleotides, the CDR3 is TGTGCCAGCGGGGGTTTCGAGCAGTACTTC.